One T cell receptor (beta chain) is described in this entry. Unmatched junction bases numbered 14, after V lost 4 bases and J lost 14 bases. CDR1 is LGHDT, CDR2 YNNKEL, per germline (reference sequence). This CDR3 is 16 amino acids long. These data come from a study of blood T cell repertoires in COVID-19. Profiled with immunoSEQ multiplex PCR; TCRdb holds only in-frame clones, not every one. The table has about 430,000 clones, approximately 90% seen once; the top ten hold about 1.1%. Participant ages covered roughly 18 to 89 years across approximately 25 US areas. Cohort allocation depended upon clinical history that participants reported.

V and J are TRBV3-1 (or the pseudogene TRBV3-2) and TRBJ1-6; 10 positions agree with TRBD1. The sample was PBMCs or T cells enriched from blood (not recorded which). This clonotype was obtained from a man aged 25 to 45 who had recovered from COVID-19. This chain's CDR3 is CASSPYGQGDVETLHF. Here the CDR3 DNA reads TGTGCCAGCAGCCCCTATGGACAGGGGGACGTAGAGACCCTCCACTTT.